This T cell receptor beta chain was recorded in a study of beta chain features in type 1 diabetes. The investigators reverse transcribed all of the isolated RNA, so they sequenced expressed TCRB transcripts. Roughly 3.6 million reads, on average, came from each naive, central memory and regulatory T cell sample. TCRdb's copy holds only in-frame clones and misses some; the assay was immunoSEQ multiplex PCR. Of roughly 730,000 clones listed, roughly 13% were seen once; the top ten hold less than 0.025%. With 4 bases removed from V and 8 bases from J, the gap between germline ends came to 22 bases. CDR3 length equals 16 residues. Germline values: CDR1 SGDLS, CDR2 YYNGEE. The table lists this clone with a few counts. Its matching antigen is unknown. Whole-study findings and limits: A moderate, significant TCRB CDR3 shortening appeared in type 1 diabetes across four CD4+ subsets.

The TCR comes from a man in his late teens or twenties with type 1 diabetes. The V gene is TRBV9, the J gene TRBJ2-1; D possibly uses TRBD1 or TRBD2 (6 bases each). Specimen: naive CD4+ T cells from blood. CDR3 loop: CASSSLGGTTIHEQFF. The CDR3 DNA reads as TGTGCCAGCAGCAGCCTCGGAGGGACAACGATCCATGAGCAGTTCTTC. Looking up the rest from reference TRBV9 and TRBJ2-1 gives the full variable domain: DSGVTQTPKHLITATGQRVTLRCSPRSGDLSVYWYQQSLDQGLQFLIQYYNGEERAKGNILERFSAQQFPDLHSELNLSSLELGDSALYFCASSSLGGTTIHEQFFGPGTRLTVL.